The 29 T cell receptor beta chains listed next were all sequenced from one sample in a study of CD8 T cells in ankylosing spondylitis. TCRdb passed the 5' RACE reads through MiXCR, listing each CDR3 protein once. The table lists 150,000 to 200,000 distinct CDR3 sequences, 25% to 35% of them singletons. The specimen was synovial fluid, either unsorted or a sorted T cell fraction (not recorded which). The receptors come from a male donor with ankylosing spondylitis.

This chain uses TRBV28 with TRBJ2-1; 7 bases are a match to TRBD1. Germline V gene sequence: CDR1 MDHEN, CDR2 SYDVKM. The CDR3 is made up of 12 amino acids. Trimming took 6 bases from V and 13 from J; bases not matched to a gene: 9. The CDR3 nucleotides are TGTGCCAGCAGAATCTACAGGGGTCAACAGTTCTTC. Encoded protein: CASRIYRGQQFF.

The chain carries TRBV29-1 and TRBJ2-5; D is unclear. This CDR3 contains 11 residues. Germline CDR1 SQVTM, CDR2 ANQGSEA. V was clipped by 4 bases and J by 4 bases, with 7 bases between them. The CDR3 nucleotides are TGCAGCGTTGGGCAGTCAGAGACCCAGTACTTC. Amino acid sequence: CSVGQSETQYF.

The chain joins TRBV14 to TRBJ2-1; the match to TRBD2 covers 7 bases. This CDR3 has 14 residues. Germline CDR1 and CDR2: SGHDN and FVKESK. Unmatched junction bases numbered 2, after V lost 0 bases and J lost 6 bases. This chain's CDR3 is CASSQDLAGNEQFF. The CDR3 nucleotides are TGTGCCAGCAGCCAAGATTTAGCGGGCAATGAGCAGTTCTTC.

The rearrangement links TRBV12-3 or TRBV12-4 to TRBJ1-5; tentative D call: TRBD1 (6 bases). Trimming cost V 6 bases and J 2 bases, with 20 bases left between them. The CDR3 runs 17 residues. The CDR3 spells CASSLWVGGPGNQPQHF. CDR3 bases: TGTGCCAGCAGCCTCTGGGTTGGGGGCCCGGGCAATCAGCCCCAGCATTTT.

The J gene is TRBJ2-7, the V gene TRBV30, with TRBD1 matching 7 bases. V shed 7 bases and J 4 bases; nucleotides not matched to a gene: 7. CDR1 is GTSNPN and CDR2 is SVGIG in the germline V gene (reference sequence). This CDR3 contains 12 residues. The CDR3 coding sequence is TGTGCCTCCCTTCAACAGGGGTACGAGCAGTACTTC. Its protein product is CASLQQGYEQYF.

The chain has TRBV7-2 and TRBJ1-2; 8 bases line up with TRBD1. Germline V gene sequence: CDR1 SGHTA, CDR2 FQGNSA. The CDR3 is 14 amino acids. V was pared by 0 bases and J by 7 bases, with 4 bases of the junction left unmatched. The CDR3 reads CASSLARDRSGYTF. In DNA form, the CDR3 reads TGTGCCAGCAGCTTAGCCCGGGACAGGAGTGGCTACACCTTC.

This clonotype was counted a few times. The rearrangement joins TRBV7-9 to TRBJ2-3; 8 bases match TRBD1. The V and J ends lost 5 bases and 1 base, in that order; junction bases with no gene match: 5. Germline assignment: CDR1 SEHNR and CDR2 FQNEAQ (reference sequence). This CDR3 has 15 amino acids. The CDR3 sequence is CASSRGQGGTDTQYF. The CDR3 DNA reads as TGTGCCAGCAGCCGAGGACAGGGAGGCACAGATACGCAGTATTTT.

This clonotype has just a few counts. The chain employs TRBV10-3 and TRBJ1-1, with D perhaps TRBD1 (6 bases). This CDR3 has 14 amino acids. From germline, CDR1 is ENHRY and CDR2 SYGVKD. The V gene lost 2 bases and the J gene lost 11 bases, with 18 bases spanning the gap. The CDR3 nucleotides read TGTGCCATCAGTGAGGCGAGGGACACCTGGAGGGCTTTCTTT. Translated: CAISEARDTWRAFF.

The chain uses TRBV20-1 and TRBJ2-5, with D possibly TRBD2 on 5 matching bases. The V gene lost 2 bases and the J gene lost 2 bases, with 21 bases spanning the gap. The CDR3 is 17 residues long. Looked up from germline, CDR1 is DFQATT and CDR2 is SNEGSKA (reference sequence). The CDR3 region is CSARKTTSFRSQETQYF. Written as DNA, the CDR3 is TGCAGTGCTAGAAAAACAACTAGTTTTAGATCACAAGAGACCCAGTACTTC.

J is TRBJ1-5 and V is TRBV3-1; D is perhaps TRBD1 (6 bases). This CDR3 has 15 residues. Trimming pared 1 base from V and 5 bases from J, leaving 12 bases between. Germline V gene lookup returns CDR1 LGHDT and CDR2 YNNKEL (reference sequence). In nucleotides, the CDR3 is TGTGCCAGCAGCCAAGGGACAGCAAGCTATCAGCCCCAGCATTTT. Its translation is CASSQGTASYQPQHF.

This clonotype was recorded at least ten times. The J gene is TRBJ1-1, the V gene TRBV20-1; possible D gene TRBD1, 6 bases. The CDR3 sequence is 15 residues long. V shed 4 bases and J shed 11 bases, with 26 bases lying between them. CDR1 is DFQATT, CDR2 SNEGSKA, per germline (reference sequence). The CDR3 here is CSATPAGASTPAAFF. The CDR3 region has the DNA TGCAGTGCTACCCCGGCAGGGGCTTCAACCCCTGCGGCTTTCTTT.

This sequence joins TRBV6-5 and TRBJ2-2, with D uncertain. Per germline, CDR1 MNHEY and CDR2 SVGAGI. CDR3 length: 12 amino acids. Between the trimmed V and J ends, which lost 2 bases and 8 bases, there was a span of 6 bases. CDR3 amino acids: CASSYQRGELFF. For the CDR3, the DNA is TGTGCCAGCAGTTACCAGAGAGGGGAGCTGTTTTTT.

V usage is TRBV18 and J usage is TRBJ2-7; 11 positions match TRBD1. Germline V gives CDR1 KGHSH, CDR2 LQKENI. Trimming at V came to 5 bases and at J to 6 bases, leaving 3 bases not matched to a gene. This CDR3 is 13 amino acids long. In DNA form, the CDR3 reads TGTGCCAGCTCAATGGACAGGGGGCGCGAGCAGTACTTC. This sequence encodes CASSMDRGREQYF.

CDR3 coding DNA: TGTGCCACCAGCCCTAAGGCGACTAGCGGGGGGGCCAATGAGCAGTTCTTC. It is translated as CATSPKATSGGANEQFF. The chain couples TRBV15 to TRBJ2-1; 14 nucleotides align to TRBD2. Germline-derived CDR1 and CDR2 are LNHNV and YYDKDF (reference sequence). The CDR3 contains 17 residues. The V gene end was trimmed by 5 bases and the J gene end by 6 bases; junction bases not matched to a gene: 9.

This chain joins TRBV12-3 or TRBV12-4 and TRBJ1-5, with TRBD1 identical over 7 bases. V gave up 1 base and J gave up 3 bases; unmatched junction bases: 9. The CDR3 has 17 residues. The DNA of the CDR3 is TGTGCCAGCAGTTTAGTGGTAGGGGGCTATAACAATCAGCCCCAGCATTTT. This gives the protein CASSLVVGGYNNQPQHF.

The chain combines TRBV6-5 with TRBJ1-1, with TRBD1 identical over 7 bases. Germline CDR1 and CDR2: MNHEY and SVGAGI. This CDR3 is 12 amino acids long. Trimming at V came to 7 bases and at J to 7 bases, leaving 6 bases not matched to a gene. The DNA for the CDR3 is TGTGCCAGCACCGACAGGGTTAGTGAAGCTTTCTTT. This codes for CASTDRVSEAFF.

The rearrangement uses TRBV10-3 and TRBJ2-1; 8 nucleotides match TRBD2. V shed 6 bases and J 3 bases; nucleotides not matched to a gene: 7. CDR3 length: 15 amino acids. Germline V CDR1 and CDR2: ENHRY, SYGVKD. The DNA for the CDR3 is TGTGCCATCAGCCAGGGTAGCGGGAACTACAATGAGCAGTTCTTC. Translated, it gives CAISQGSGNYNEQFF.

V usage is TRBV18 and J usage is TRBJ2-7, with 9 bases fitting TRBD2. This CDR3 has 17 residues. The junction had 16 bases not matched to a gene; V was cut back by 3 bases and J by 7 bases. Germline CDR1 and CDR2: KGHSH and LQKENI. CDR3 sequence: CASSPQGPIAGAGEQYF. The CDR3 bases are TGTGCCAGCTCACCCCAAGGGCCTATAGCGGGAGCCGGTGAGCAGTACTTC.

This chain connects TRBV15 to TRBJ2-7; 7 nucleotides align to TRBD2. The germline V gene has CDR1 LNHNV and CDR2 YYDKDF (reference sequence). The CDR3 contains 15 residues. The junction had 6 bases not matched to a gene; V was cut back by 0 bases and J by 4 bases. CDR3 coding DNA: TGTGCCACCAGCAGAGAGCTCTCCGGGGGGTACGAGCAGTACTTC. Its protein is CATSRELSGGYEQYF.

The CDR3 here is CASTAPGQGSYEQYF. The CDR3 bases are TGTGCCAGCACCGCACCGGGACAGGGCTCCTACGAGCAGTACTTC. The chain couples TRBV6-2 or TRBV6-3 to TRBJ2-7, with TRBD1 identical over 9 bases. From germline, CDR1 is MNHEY and CDR2 SVGEGT. This CDR3 comprises 15 residues. After removal of 7 bases from V and 0 bases from J, the junction contained 7 bases not matched to a gene.

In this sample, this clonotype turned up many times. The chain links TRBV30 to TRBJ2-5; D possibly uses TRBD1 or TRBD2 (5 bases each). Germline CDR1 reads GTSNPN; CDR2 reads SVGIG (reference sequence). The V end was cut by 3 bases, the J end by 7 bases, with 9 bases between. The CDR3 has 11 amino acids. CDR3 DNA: TGTGCCTGGAGAGAGGGGAGGACCCAGTACTTC. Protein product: CAWREGRTQYF.

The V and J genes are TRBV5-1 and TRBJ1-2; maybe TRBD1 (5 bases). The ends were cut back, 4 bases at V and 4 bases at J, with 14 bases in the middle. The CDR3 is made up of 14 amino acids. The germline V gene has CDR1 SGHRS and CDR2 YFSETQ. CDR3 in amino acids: CASSPGDATYGYTF. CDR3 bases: TGCGCCAGCAGCCCCGGGGACGCCACCTATGGCTACACCTTC.

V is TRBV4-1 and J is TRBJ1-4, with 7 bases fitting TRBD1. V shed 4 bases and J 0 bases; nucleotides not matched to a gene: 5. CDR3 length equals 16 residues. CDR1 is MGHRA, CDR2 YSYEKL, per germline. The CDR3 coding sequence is TGCGCCAGCAGCCGTACGACAGGGTCAACTAATGAAAAACTGTTTTTT. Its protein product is CASSRTTGSTNEKLFF.

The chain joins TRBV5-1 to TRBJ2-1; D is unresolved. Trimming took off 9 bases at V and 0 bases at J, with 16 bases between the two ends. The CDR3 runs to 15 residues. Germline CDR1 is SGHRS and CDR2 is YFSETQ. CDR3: CATQSKPSSYNEQFF. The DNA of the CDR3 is TGCGCCACCCAGAGTAAACCGAGCTCCTACAATGAGCAGTTCTTC.

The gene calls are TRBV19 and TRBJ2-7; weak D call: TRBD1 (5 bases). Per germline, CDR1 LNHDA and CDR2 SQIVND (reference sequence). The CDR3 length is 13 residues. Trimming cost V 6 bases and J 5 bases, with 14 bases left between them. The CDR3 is CASRRQGANEQYF. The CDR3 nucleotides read TGTGCCAGTAGGCGACAAGGGGCAAACGAGCAGTACTTC.

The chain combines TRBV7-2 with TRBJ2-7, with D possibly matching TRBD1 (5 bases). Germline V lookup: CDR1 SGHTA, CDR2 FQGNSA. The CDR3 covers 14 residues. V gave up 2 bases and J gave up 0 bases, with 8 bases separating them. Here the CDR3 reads CASSLRQTSYEQYF. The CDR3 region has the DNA TGTGCCAGCAGCTTAAGACAGACCTCCTACGAGCAGTACTTC.

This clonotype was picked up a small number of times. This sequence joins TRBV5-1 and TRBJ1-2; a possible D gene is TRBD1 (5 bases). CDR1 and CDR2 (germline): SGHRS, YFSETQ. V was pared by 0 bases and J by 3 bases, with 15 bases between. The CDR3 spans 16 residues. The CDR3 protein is CASSLDQYPQDYGYTF. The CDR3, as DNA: TGCGCCAGCAGCTTGGATCAGTATCCACAGGACTATGGCTACACCTTC.

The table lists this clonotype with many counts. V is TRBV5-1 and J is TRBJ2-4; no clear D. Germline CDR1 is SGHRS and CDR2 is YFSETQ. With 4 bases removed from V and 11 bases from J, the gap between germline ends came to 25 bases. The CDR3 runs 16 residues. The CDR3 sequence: CASSPALFSQKSFQYF. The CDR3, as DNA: TGCGCCAGCAGCCCCGCCCTGTTTAGCCAAAAATCCTTTCAGTACTTC.

The CDR3 DNA reads TGCAGTGCTAGAGCCACAGGGGCTGGCATTCAGTACTTC. Amino acid sequence: CSARATGAGIQYF. The chain couples TRBV20-1 to TRBJ2-4; TRBD1 aligns across 7 bases. Germline V CDR1 and CDR2: DFQATT, SNEGSKA (reference sequence). The CDR3 is 13 residues long. J lost 9 bases, V lost 1 base, and 6 bases had no gene match.